The rows below give T cell receptor beta chains drawn from one sample of a study of T-cell memory formation after mild COVID-19. TCRdb itself ran the 5' RACE reads through MiXCR, one entry per CDR3 protein. Of about 430,000 distinct CDR3 sequences detected, about 24% appear once; the ten largest clones hold roughly 8.7%. The sequencing sample was made of PBMCs or a T cell subset sorted from them (not recorded which). The receptor set was obtained from an adult woman who had mild COVID-19 (a few samples of this study predate the infection). Cell type and time point are not known. CDR3s include the opening cysteine and the closing phenylalanine or tryptophan. The D gene is left open where the match is weak. Clone size is stated in some rows and not others, as once, few, many or a class when expanded.

clone size	J gene	D gene	V gene	CDR3 protein	CDR3 DNA
.	TRBJ1-2	TRBD1	TRBV7-8	CASSLVVPTTGDYGYTF	TGTGCCAGCAGCTTAGTAGTCCCCACGACAGGGGACTATGGCTACACCTTC
.	TRBJ1-1	.	TRBV12-3/TRBV12-4	CASSLAPSPEAFF	TGTGCCAGCAGTTTAGCTCCCAGTCCTGAAGCTTTCTTT
.	TRBJ1-2	.	TRBV3-1	CASSQGSSQTVNYGYTF	TGTGCCAGCAGCCAAGGTAGTTCCCAAACAGTCAACTATGGCTACACCTTC
.	TRBJ2-7	.	TRBV5-1	CASSPKGVSYEQYF	TGCGCCAGCAGCCCCAAAGGGGTCTCCTACGAGCAGTACTTC
.	TRBJ2-5	TRBD2	TRBV20-1	CSAKPSGETQYF	TGCAGTGCTAAGCCTAGCGGGGAGACCCAGTACTTC
few	TRBJ2-1	.	TRBV20-1	CSAPLGNSRLNEQFF	TGCAGTGCCCCGCTGGGGAATAGCCGGCTCAATGAGCAGTTCTTC
.	TRBJ1-5	.	TRBV6-1	CASSEGQNLGNQPQHF	TGTGCCAGCAGTGAAGGACAAAACCTGGGGAATCAGCCCCAGCATTTT
.	TRBJ2-3	TRBD1	TRBV5-1	CASSLGDRTPTTDTQYF	TGCGCCAGCAGCTTGGGGGACAGGACCCCGACCACAGATACGCAGTATTTT
.	TRBJ2-7	TRBD1	TRBV20-1	CSARPSDRSIYEQYF	TGCAGTGCTAGACCTTCGGACAGGTCCATCTACGAGCAGTACTTC
.	TRBJ2-1	TRBD1	TRBV7-2	CASSPRDRIEQFF	TGTGCCAGCAGCCCTAGGGACAGAATCGAGCAGTTCTTC
.	TRBJ2-4	TRBD1	TRBV5-1	CASSPGQGAIQYF	TGCGCCAGCAGCCCCGGACAGGGCGCCATTCAGTACTTC
.	TRBJ2-1	TRBD2	TRBV5-4	CASSMGTSGWYNEQFF	TGTGCCAGCAGCATGGGGACTAGCGGGTGGTACAATGAGCAGTTCTTC
few	TRBJ1-2	.	TRBV7-9	CASSFMGQTNYGYTF	TGTGCCAGCAGCTTTATGGGACAAACTAACTATGGCTACACCTTC
.	TRBJ2-5	TRBD1	TRBV7-3	CASSYRGRETQYF	TGTGCCAGCAGTTACAGGGGGCGGGAGACCCAGTACTTC
.	TRBJ2-7	.	TRBV11-2	CASSRSTVSSYEQYF	TGTGCCAGCAGCCGGTCGACGGTTAGCTCCTACGAGCAGTACTTC
few	TRBJ2-5	TRBD1	TRBV2	CAGQSQETQYF	TGTGCGGGACAGTCCCAAGAGACCCAGTACTTC
.	TRBJ1-1	TRBD1	TRBV12-3/TRBV12-4	CASSRDRQSEAFF	TGTGCCAGCAGCAGGGACAGGCAGAGTGAAGCTTTCTTT
.	TRBJ1-1	.	TRBV5-1	CASSFGPDTEAFF	TGCGCCAGCAGCTTCGGTCCAGACACTGAAGCTTTCTTT
.	TRBJ2-2	.	TRBV7-6	CASSPQGLQVGELFF	TGTGCCAGCAGCCCGCAAGGGCTGCAGGTCGGGGAGCTGTTTTTT
.	TRBJ2-1	TRBD2	TRBV25-1	CASSESSLAGVGHEQFF	TGTGCCAGCAGTGAATCGAGTCTAGCGGGAGTAGGGCATGAGCAGTTCTTC
few	TRBJ2-5	.	TRBV5-1	CASSLPGTQETQYF	TGCGCCAGCAGCTTGCCGGGGACCCAAGAGACCCAGTACTTC
.	TRBJ2-5	.	TRBV7-9	CASSLRLAGAETQYF	TGTGCCAGCAGCTTAAGGCTAGCTGGTGCAGAGACCCAGTACTTC
.	TRBJ2-1	.	TRBV5-5	CASSWGYHTISYNEQFF	TGTGCCAGCAGCTGGGGGTACCACACGATTTCCTACAATGAGCAGTTCTTC
few	TRBJ1-2	.	TRBV5-5	CASRSRTEGGYTF	TGTGCCAGCAGATCCCGGACAGAGGGAGGCTACACCTTC
few	TRBJ1-2	TRBD1	TRBV20-1	CSARDIRTGDDGYTF	TGCAGTGCTAGAGATATCAGGACAGGGGATGATGGCTACACCTTC
.	TRBJ2-6	TRBD2	TRBV12-3/TRBV12-4	CASSAMGLAGGGLAGANVLTF	TGTGCCAGCAGTGCTATGGGACTAGCGGGAGGTGGACTTGCTGGGGCCAACGTCCTGACTTTC
few	TRBJ2-4	TRBD2	TRBV12-3/TRBV12-4	CASSSGRSGNIQYF	TGTGCCAGCTCGAGCGGGAGGTCCGGAAACATTCAGTACTTC
few	TRBJ2-7	.	TRBV27	CASSLMGGGYEQYF	TGTGCCAGCAGTTTAATGGGGGGCGGTTACGAGCAGTACTTC
.	TRBJ2-1	TRBD2	TRBV9	CASSVDGRPYNEQFF	TGTGCCAGCAGCGTAGACGGGAGGCCCTACAATGAGCAGTTCTTC
.	TRBJ1-3	TRBD1	TRBV7-9	CASSEWGQGMAGNTIYF	TGTGCCAGCAGCGAATGGGGACAGGGGATGGCTGGAAACACCATATATTTT
.	TRBJ2-7	TRBD2	TRBV4-3	CASSHGLELAGYEQYF	TGCGCCAGCAGCCACGGGCTTGAACTAGCGGGTTACGAGCAGTACTTC
.	TRBJ1-3	.	TRBV20-1	CSAPGPRAGNTIYF	TGCAGTGCCCCGGGACCTCGGGCTGGAAACACCATATATTTT
.	TRBJ2-7	TRBD2	TRBV7-9	CASSPRTGRNYEQYF	TGTGCCAGCAGCCCCCGAACCGGGAGGAACTACGAGCAGTACTTC
.	TRBJ1-3	.	TRBV12-3/TRBV12-4	CASTWTVNGNTIYF	TGTGCCAGCACCTGGACAGTTAATGGAAACACCATATATTTT
few	TRBJ1-1	TRBD1	TRBV12-3/TRBV12-4	CASSWRGQMNTEAFF	TGTGCCAGCAGTTGGAGGGGACAGATGAACACTGAAGCTTTCTTT
few	TRBJ2-1	TRBD2	TRBV7-6	CASSSDAGGSYNEQFF	TGTGCCAGCAGCTCAGATGCGGGGGGCTCCTACAATGAGCAGTTCTTC
.	TRBJ1-2	.	TRBV18	CASSPGASNYGYTF	TGTGCCAGCTCACCAGGGGCTAGTAACTATGGCTACACCTTC
.	TRBJ2-1	TRBD2	TRBV5-1	CASSLGEGNEQLF	TGCGCCAGCAGCTTAGGGGAGGGCAATGAGCAGTTATTC
few	TRBJ2-1	.	TRBV5-1	CASSPWGGNEQFF	TGCGCCAGCAGCCCTTGGGGAGGCAATGAGCAGTTCTTC
.	TRBJ2-3	TRBD2	TRBV5-5	CASSLESSGSFTDTQYF	TGTGCCAGCAGCTTGGAGTCTAGCGGGAGTTTCACAGATACGCAGTATTTT
.	TRBJ2-7	TRBD2	TRBV6-2/TRBV6-3	CASSSLKPRSSGRPSSYEQYF	TGTGCCAGCAGTTCGCTCAAACCCAGGAGTAGCGGGAGGCCTAGCTCCTACGAGCAGTACTTC
.	TRBJ1-2	.	TRBV2	CASSEAGSYGYTF	TGTGCCAGCAGTGAAGCGGGGTCCTATGGCTACACCTTC
few	TRBJ2-5	.	TRBV20-1	CSAREVLQETQYF	TGCAGTGCTAGAGAAGTCCTCCAAGAGACCCAGTACTTC
.	TRBJ1-2	TRBD1	TRBV29-1	CSVKGGGDGYTF	TGCAGCGTTAAAGGAGGGGGCGATGGCTACACCTTC
.	TRBJ2-1	.	TRBV12-3/TRBV12-4	CASSKKSYNEQFF	TGTGCCAGCAGCAAAAAATCCTACAATGAGCAGTTCTTC
.	TRBJ2-7	TRBD2	TRBV3-1	CASSQSLALSYEQYF	TGTGCCAGCAGCCAATCACTAGCGCTATCCTACGAGCAGTACTTC
.	TRBJ2-1	TRBD2	TRBV20-1	CSASPRTSYGEQFF	TGCAGTGCTAGCCCCCGGACTAGTTATGGCGAGCAGTTCTTC
few	TRBJ1-2	.	TRBV27	CASRSRGAEGYTF	TGTGCCAGCCGCTCTCGAGGGGCGGAGGGCTACACCTTC
few	TRBJ1-2	TRBD1	TRBV12-3/TRBV12-4	CASSATGGWGYGYTF	TGTGCCAGCAGTGCAACAGGGGGCTGGGGCTATGGCTACACCTTC